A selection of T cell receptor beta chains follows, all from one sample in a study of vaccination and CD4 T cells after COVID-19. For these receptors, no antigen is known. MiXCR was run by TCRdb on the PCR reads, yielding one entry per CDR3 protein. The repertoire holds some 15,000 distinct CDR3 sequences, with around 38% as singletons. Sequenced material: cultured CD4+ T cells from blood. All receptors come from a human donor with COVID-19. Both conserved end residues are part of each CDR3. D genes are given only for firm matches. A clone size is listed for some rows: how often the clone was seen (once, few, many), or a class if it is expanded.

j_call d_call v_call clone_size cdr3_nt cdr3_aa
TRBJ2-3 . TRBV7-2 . TGTGCCAGCAGCTCTCGTGACAGGCAACTGAGCAGGCGTGCAGATACGCAGTATTTT CASSSRDRQLSRRADTQYF
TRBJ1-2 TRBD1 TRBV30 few TGTGCCTGGAGTGTACGTCCGGGTCAGGGGGACCGCTATGGCTACACCTTC CAWSVRPGQGDRYGYTF
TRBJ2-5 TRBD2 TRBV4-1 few TGCGCCAGCAGCCAACTTGGGCTAGCGGGGTTAGAGACCCAGTACTTC CASSQLGLAGLETQYF
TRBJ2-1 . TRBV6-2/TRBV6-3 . TGTGCCACGAGAGCCGGGGGTTCCTACAATGAGCAGTTCTTC CATRAGGSYNEQFF
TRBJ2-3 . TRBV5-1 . TGCGCCAGCACTCTAACAGATACGCAGTATTTT CASTLTDTQYF
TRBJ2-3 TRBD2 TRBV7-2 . TGTGCCAGCAGCTTGGCACCTAGCGGGGGGAGCACAGATACGCAGTATTTT CASSLAPSGGSTDTQYF
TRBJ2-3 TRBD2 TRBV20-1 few TGCAGTGCTAGCTATGGCGGGGGGGGAGATACGCAGTATTTT CSASYGGGGDTQYF
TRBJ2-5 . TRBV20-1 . TGCAGTGGGGAGCAGGGGTGGTTGAAAGAGACCCAGTACTTC CSGEQGWLKETQYF
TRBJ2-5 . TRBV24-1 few TGTGCCACCAGTGATTCGGACGGTCGTAGGGAGACCCAGTACTTC CATSDSDGRRETQYF
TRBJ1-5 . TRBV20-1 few TGCAGTGCCCCGGAGCAGCCCAATCAGCCCCAGCATTTT CSAPEQPNQPQHF
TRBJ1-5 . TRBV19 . TGTGCCAGTAACACTAACCCAGGGTCTAATCAGCCCCAGCATTTT CASNTNPGSNQPQHF
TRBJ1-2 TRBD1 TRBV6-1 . TGTGCCAGCAGTGCCCGGGACAGCAACTATGGCTACACCTTC CASSARDSNYGYTF
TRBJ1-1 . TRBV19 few TGTGCCAGTAGTATATTCCCACAGCCCAAAATGAACACTGAAGCTTTCTTT CASSIFPQPKMNTEAFF
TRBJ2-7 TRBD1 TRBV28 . TGTGCCAGCAGTGGACAGGGTAGAGAGCAGTACTTC CASSGQGREQYF
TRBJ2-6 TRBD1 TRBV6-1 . TGTGCCAGCAGTGACCGGGACAGGGGAGTCGGGGCCAACGTCCTGACTTTC CASSDRDRGVGANVLTF
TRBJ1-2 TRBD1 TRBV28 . TGTGCCAGCAGTTTGAGGGACAGGGGAGTCTATGGCTACACCTTC CASSLRDRGVYGYTF